This TCR beta chain was observed in a study of blood T cell repertoires in COVID-19. Sequencing was performed with immunoSEQ multiplex PCR; in TCRdb, only in-frame clones are kept and a portion is missing. The table shows 50,000 to 65,000 clones, with 80% to 90% occurring only once. Trimming cost V 1 base and J 1 base; bases outside gene matches: 3. The CDR3 sequence is 15 residues long. Germline loops: CDR1 MGHRA, CDR2 YSYEKL. The sequenced sample was peripheral blood. The chain has TRBV4-1 and TRBJ1-1, with TRBD1 matching over 7 bases. This clonotype originated in a human donor in a cohort sampled during active COVID-19. CDR3 bases: TGCGCCAGCAGCCAAGCCGGGACAGCGAACACTGAAGCTTTCTTT. Protein sequence: CASSQAGTANTEAFF.